This T cell receptor (beta chain) was sequenced during a study of cytomegalovirus exposure and HLA in healthy donors. Study conclusions and caveats: Cytomegalovirus association was assigned to around 150 TCR beta chains. For most TCR beta V segments, an earlier analysis put the productive rate at about 90% or about 30% of the time. In a later analysis, HLA-associated beta chains showed higher expansion and lower generation probabilities than comparable chains.

J gave up 8 bases and V 3 bases, and 3 bases lay outside the gene matches. Germline CDR1 MNHEY, CDR2 SVGAGI. This CDR3 comprises 12 residues. PCR primers comprised 60 Vbeta and 13 Jbeta primers. Repertoires were generated with immunoSEQ multiplex PCR, while TCRdb's copy carries only in-frame clones and drops some. This repertoire includes fewer than 70,000 clones. Worth noting for this clone: Its antigen remains unidentified.

This chain connects TRBV6-5 to TRBJ1-2; 7 positions agree with TRBD1. The sample consisted of PBMCs. The source of this sequence is a man aged 30 to 39 in good health and CMV-seropositive. The DNA for the CDR3 is TGTGCCAGCAGTTATCTAGGGGGCGGCTACACCTTC. Its protein product is CASSYLGGGYTF.